The 18 T cell receptor beta chains in this list originate from one sample, sequenced in a study of blood T cell repertoires in COVID-19. Sequencing used immunoSEQ multiplex PCR; TCRdb keeps in-frame clones, though not all of them. Of approximately 170,000 clones in the sample, 80% to 90% were seen once. Sequencing was done on a sample of peripheral blood. These receptors were obtained from a human donor in a cohort sampled during active COVID-19.

V gene TRBV2 combines with J gene TRBJ2-4, with a possible D match to TRBD1 (6 bases). Germline CDR1 SNHLY, CDR2 FYNNEI. The CDR3 extends over 15 amino acids. V lost 8 bases and J 0 bases, leaving 14 bases between the germline ends. CDR3 in DNA: TGTGCCAGCCAGCAAGGGGGAGTAGCCAAAAACATTCAGTACTTC. Protein product: CASQQGGVAKNIQYF. Looking up the rest from reference TRBV2 and TRBJ2-4 gives the full variable domain: EPEVTQTPSHQVTQMGQEVILRCVPISNHLYFYWYRQILGQKVEFLVSFYNNEISEKSEIFDDQFSVERPDGSNFTLKIRSTKLEDSAMYFCASQQGGVAKNIQYFGAGTRLSVL.

This chain uses TRBV28 with TRBJ2-7; the match to TRBD2 covers 7 bases. Trimming cost V 2 bases and J 11 bases; bases outside gene matches: 6. Looked up from germline, CDR1 is MDHEN and CDR2 is SYDVKM. CDR3 length equals 12 residues. The CDR3 protein is CASSLKGGREYF. In DNA, the CDR3 is TGTGCCAGCAGTTTAAAGGGAGGGCGTGAGTACTTC.

V usage is TRBV2 and J usage is TRBJ1-2; 7 bases are a match to TRBD1. The germline V gene encodes CDR1 SNHLY and CDR2 FYNNEI. The CDR3 consists of 14 residues. V gave up 8 bases and J gave up 2 bases; unmatched junction bases: 8. DNA of the CDR3: TGTGCCAGCGGGCGCACAGGGGCAAACTATGGCTACACCTTC. Translating it yields CASGRTGANYGYTF.

The gene calls are TRBV9 and TRBJ2-7; perhaps TRBD1 as D (9 bases). Germline CDR1 and CDR2: SGDLS and YYNGEE. This CDR3 comprises 15 residues. V gave up 2 bases and J gave up 4 bases, with 16 bases separating them. The CDR3 region is CASSVGTGTRYEQYF. The CDR3 nucleotides read TGTGCCAGCAGCGTCGGGACAGGGACTAGGTACGAGCAGTACTTC.

The V gene is TRBV19, the J gene TRBJ1-1; 7 bases map to TRBD1. This CDR3 contains 14 residues. With V trimmed by 7 bases and J by 1 base, 6 bases remained unmatched. Germline CDR1 reads LNHDA; CDR2 reads SQIVND (reference sequence). In DNA form, the CDR3 reads TGTGCCAGTACCGATAACAGGGGGAACACTGAAGCTTTCTTT. As protein: CASTDNRGNTEAFF.

This clone is labeled as medium-sized (0.01 to 0.1%). The chain couples TRBV11-2 to TRBJ1-6; D perhaps matches TRBD1 (5 bases). CDR3 length: 13 residues. Trimming left V 4 bases short and J 10 bases short, with 11 bases between. In germline, CDR1 is SGHAT, CDR2 FQNNGV. CDR3 nucleotide sequence: TGTGCCAGCAGCTGGACGGAGGGGTCACCCCTCCACTTT. This translates into CASSWTEGSPLHF.

This chain connects TRBV7-8 to TRBJ1-1, with 8 bases that match TRBD1. Germline-derived CDR1 and CDR2 are SGHVS and FQNEAQ. This CDR3 is 16 amino acids long. Trimming at V came to 0 bases and at J to 6 bases, leaving 9 bases not matched to a gene. For the CDR3, the DNA is TGTGCCAGCAGCTTAGCGGGACAGGCCGGCGGCCCTGAAGCTTTCTTT. This encodes CASSLAGQAGGPEAFF.

The rearrangement joins TRBV30 to TRBJ2-1; 9 bases map to TRBD2. This CDR3 is 14 amino acids long. Germline assignment: CDR1 GTSNPN and CDR2 SVGIG (reference sequence). With V trimmed by 3 bases and J by 10 bases, 10 bases remained unmatched. The CDR3 DNA reads TGTGCCTGGAGGGTAGCGGGGGCAATTCGAGAGCAGTTCTTC. This translates into CAWRVAGAIREQFF.

The sample holds a few counts of this clone. V usage is TRBV10-3 and J usage is TRBJ2-2; no reliable D call. V was trimmed by 0 bases and J by 5 bases, leaving 7 bases between them. This CDR3 is 14 amino acids long. In germline, CDR1 is ENHRY, CDR2 SYGVKD. CDR3 DNA sequence: TGTGCCATCAGTGAGTCCCCGCAGACCGGGGAGCTGTTTTTT. Its protein product is CAISESPQTGELFF.

This clone was counted many times. The chain couples TRBV11-2 to TRBJ1-2; D is undetermined. Germline V gene sequence: CDR1 SGHAT, CDR2 FQNNGV. This CDR3 is built from 14 residues. V was shortened by 4 bases and J by 0 bases, with 9 bases between the two germline ends. The CDR3 region has the DNA TGTGCCAGCAGCTCCGGTAGCACTAACTATGGCTACACCTTC. It specifies CASSSGSTNYGYTF. Filled out from reference TRBV11-2 and TRBJ1-2, the complete variable domain reads EAGVAQSPRYKIIEKRQSVAFWCNPISGHATLYWYQQILGQGPKLLIQFQNNGVVDDSQLPKDRFSAERLKGVDSTLKIQPAKLEDSAVYLCASSSGSTNYGYTFGSGTRLTVV.

This clone was observed a handful of times. V usage is TRBV3-1 (or the pseudogene TRBV3-2) and J usage is TRBJ1-1, with D possibly being TRBD1 (6 bases). This CDR3 has 17 amino acids. Germline assignment: CDR1 LGHDT and CDR2 YNNKEL (reference sequence). V was trimmed by 1 base and J by 6 bases, leaving 21 bases between them. The DNA of the CDR3 is TGTGCCAGCAGCCAAGTCCCCGGAAAACAGGGTTACGCTGAAGCTTTCTTT. Translation: CASSQVPGKQGYAEAFF.

The rearrangement links TRBV6-1 to TRBJ1-5; TRBD1 is a possible D gene (5 bases). There are 13 residues in the CDR3. In germline, CDR1 is MNHNS, CDR2 SASEGT. Trimming removed 3 bases at V and 5 bases at J, with 8 bases between. CDR3 in amino acids: CASSDDSDQPQHF. The DNA of the CDR3 is TGTGCCAGCAGTGATGACAGCGATCAGCCCCAGCATTTT.

The V and J genes are TRBV7-9 and TRBJ2-7, with 9 positions matching TRBD1. Trimming at V came to 3 bases and at J to 4 bases, leaving 19 bases not matched to a gene. In germline, CDR1 is SEHNR, CDR2 FQNEAQ (reference sequence). The CDR3 is made up of 19 amino acids. The CDR3 DNA is TGTGCCAGCAGCTTGGCGACCGGGACAGGGTATAATCCTTTGTACGAGCAGTACTTC. Encoded protein: CASSLATGTGYNPLYEQYF. Filled out from reference TRBV7-9 and TRBJ2-7, the complete variable domain reads DTGVSQNPRHKITKRGQNVTFRCDPISEHNRLYWYRQTLGQGPEFLTYFQNEAQLEKSRLLSDRFSAERPKGSFSTLEIQRTEQGDSAMYLCASSLATGTGYNPLYEQYFGPGTRLTVT.

This sequence joins TRBV19 and TRBJ1-1, with 7 bases that match TRBD1. This CDR3 comprises 14 residues. Germline CDR1 reads LNHDA; CDR2 reads SQIVND (reference sequence). J lost 0 bases, V lost 5 bases, and 3 bases had no gene match. The CDR3 protein is CASSLQGMNTEAFF. CDR3 in DNA: TGTGCCAGTAGTCTACAGGGGATGAACACTGAAGCTTTCTTT.

The sample holds a few counts of this clone. The chain carries TRBV7-9 and TRBJ2-5, with D tentatively TRBD2 (6 bases). The CDR3 totals 11 residues. Per the germline V gene, CDR1 is SEHNR and CDR2 is FQNEAQ (reference sequence). Trimming shortened V by 11 bases and J by 4 bases, and 11 bases separated the two germline ends. DNA of the CDR3: TGTGCCTCGGACGGGGGAGAGACCCAGTACTTC. Its translation is CASDGGETQYF.

With respect to this clone: This sample includes further DNA sequences coding for the same CDR3. V and J are TRBV28 and TRBJ1-2; D is possibly TRBD1 (5 bases). The CDR3 runs to 14 residues. CDR1 MDHEN and CDR2 SYDVKM come from the germline V gene. V gave up 3 bases and J gave up 1 base, with 9 bases separating them. CDR3 sequence: CASSLSRVNYGYTF. The CDR3 DNA follows: TGTGCCAGCAGTTTGAGCAGGGTTAACTATGGCTACACCTTC.

This chain uses TRBV29-1 with TRBJ2-5, with TRBD1 matching 9 bases. The germline gives CDR1 SQVTM, CDR2 ANQGSEA. Trimming took 6 bases from V and 4 from J; bases not matched to a gene: 9. CDR3 length: 14 residues. CDR3 coding DNA: TGCAGCGTCCAGACAGGGGGGACTCCAGAGACCCAGTACTTC. Translated: CSVQTGGTPETQYF.

V is TRBV27 and J is TRBJ1-2; no definite D call. The CDR3 has 18 residues. Germline CDR1 and CDR2: MNHEY and SMNVEV (reference sequence). V shed 6 bases and J shed 0 bases, with 23 bases lying between them. CDR3 sequence (DNA): TGTGCCAGCAGCCCTGGAGGGAAGGGAAGGGTTCCTAACTATGGCTACACCTTC. Translation gives CASSPGGKGRVPNYGYTF.